This TCR beta chain comes out of a study of blood T cell repertoires in COVID-19. Libraries were prepared by immunoSEQ multiplex PCR; TCRdb keeps only in-frame clonotypes and omits some of them. The data show about 130,000 clones, with about 72% seen just once and under 2.5% held by the top ten. CDR3 size: 13 residues. The ends were cut back, 0 bases at V and 5 bases at J, with 6 bases in the middle. From germline, CDR1 is LGHDT and CDR2 YNNKEL (reference sequence). The rearrangement uses TRBV3-1 (or the pseudogene TRBV3-2) and TRBJ2-3; D gene unclear. The sequencing input was peripheral blood. The origin of this receptor is an older woman with acute or convalescent COVID-19. The CDR3 sequence: CASSQEALDTQYF. The CDR3, as DNA: TGTGCCAGCAGCCAAGAGGCTCTAGATACGCAGTATTTT.